Below are 8 T cell receptor beta chains sequenced from a single sample in a study of T cells in Graves' hyperthyroidism and ophthalmopathy. Amplified TCR beta CDR3 regions came from RNA transcripts. The HTBI set primed first-round TCR CDR3 RT-PCR. TCRdb called the multiplex PCR reads again in MiXCR, with one record for every CDR3 protein. Among hundreds of thousands of distinct CDR3 sequences, roughly 45% were seen once, and the ten largest hold less than 9.5%. The sample taken for sequencing was peripheral blood or thyroid tissue (not recorded which). The receptors shown here come from an adult man with Graves' disease, either hyperthyroidism or ophthalmopathy (not recorded which).

This clonotype appeared many times. The chain has TRBV12-5 and TRBJ1-2, with D uncertain. The CDR3 is 14 residues long. V dropped 5 bases and J dropped 4 bases, with 14 bases sitting between them. Germline V gene sequence: CDR1 LGHNT, CDR2 FRNRAP. The CDR3 DNA reads as TGTGCTAGTGGTCCTTCAGGCAGGCGCTATGGCTACACCTTC. Residues: CASGPSGRRYGYTF.

A word on this clonotype: With a much larger clone just one base away, this may be a read error. This rearrangement joins TRBV19 to TRBJ2-5; the match to TRBD1 covers 9 bases. Germline values: CDR1 LNHDA, CDR2 SQIVND (reference sequence). J was trimmed by 7 bases and V by 5 bases; bases with no gene match: 11. The CDR3 extends over 15 amino acids. This CDR3 reads CASSDRDREKGTQYF. DNA for the CDR3: TGTGCCAGTAGTGACCGGGACAGGGAGAAAGGGACCCAGTACTTC.

Remarks on this clonotype: One base away lies a much larger clone, so this may be a sequencing read error. The chain is built from TRBV2 and TRBJ2-5; D might be TRBD2 (6 bases). Looked up from germline, CDR1 is SNHLY and CDR2 is FYNNEI. The germline V and J ends were trimmed by 8 bases and 7 bases, with 17 bases remaining between them. The CDR3 has 13 amino acids. For the CDR3, the DNA is TGTGCCAGCCGGGACTCGGTAATGGGGACCCAGTACTTC. It yields the protein CASRDSVMGTQYF.

The chain joins TRBV9 to TRBJ2-7; 13 bases align to TRBD2. This CDR3 spans 16 amino acids. Germline V gene sequence: CDR1 SGDLS, CDR2 YYNGEE. V lost 2 bases to trimming and J lost 7 bases; unmatched junction nucleotides: 9. The CDR3 region is CASSVRGTSGVGEQYF. The CDR3 DNA reads as TGTGCCAGCAGCGTGAGGGGGACTAGCGGGGTTGGTGAGCAGTACTTC.

Ten or more counts support this clonotype. The chain employs TRBV10-3 and TRBJ1-2; no clear D gene. The ends were cut back, 3 bases at V and 8 bases at J, with 13 bases in the middle. Germline-derived CDR1 and CDR2 are ENHRY and SYGVKD. The CDR3 covers 13 residues. Here the CDR3 DNA reads TGTGCCATCAGTGATCCGGGCCGGGGAGGCTACACCTTC. Translating gives CAISDPGRGGYTF.

The J gene is TRBJ1-4, the V gene TRBV24-1; D unresolved. Germline CDR1 and CDR2: KGHDR and SFDVKD. The V gene lost 3 bases and the J gene lost 0 bases, with 7 bases spanning the gap. The length of the CDR3 is 15 residues. The CDR3 sequence is CATSDGLATNEKLFF. The CDR3 DNA reads as TGTGCCACCAGTGATGGACTAGCAACTAATGAAAAACTGTTTTTT.

The chain joins TRBV7-9 to TRBJ2-7; D may correspond to TRBD1 or TRBD2 (5 bases each). Per the germline V gene, CDR1 is SEHNR and CDR2 is FQNEAQ (reference sequence). Trimming removed 3 bases from V and 7 bases from J, with 16 bases in between. This CDR3 contains 14 residues. Here the CDR3 reads CASSFRGRAEEQYF. The CDR3 region has the DNA TGTGCCAGCAGCTTCCGGGGCAGGGCGGAGGAGCAGTACTTC.

There are many counts of this clonotype. The chain is built from TRBV9 and TRBJ2-5; 8 nucleotides agree with TRBD2. Unmatched junction bases numbered 6, after V lost 0 bases and J lost 5 bases. The CDR3 extends over 15 amino acids. Germline CDR1 SGDLS, CDR2 YYNGEE. CDR3 residues: CASSVGLAGGETQYF. The DNA of the CDR3 is TGTGCCAGCAGCGTAGGGCTAGCGGGCGGGGAGACCCAGTACTTC.